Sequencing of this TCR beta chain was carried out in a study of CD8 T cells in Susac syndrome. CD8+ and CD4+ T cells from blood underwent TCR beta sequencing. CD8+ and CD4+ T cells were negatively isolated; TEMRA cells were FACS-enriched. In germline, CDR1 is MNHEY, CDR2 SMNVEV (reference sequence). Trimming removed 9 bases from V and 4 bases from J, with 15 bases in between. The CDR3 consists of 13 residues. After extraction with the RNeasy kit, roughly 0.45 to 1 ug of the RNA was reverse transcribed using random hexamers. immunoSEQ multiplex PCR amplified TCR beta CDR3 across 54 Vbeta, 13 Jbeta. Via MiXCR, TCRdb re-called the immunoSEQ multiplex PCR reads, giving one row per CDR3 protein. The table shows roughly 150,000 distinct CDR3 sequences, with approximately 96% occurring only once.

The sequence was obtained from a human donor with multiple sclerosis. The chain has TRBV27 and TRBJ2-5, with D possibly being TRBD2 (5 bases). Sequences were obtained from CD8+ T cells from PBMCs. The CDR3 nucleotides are TGTGCCAGTCAAACTAGTTTCGCAGAGACCCAGTACTTC. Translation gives CASQTSFAETQYF.